This record covers a single TCR beta chain. The antigen is not known. The record originates from a study of radiotherapy plus CTLA-4 blockade in lung cancer. Turning to the study itself: Disease control was present in under 35% of patients, and objective responses in approximately 18%. Study-level points and caveats: Tumor-origin TCR clones grew in blood after radiotherapy plus ipilimumab. Per reports, early blood T cell clone dynamics, plus interferon-beta, forecast response most strongly.

The CDR3 sequence is 12 residues long. V was trimmed by 1 base and J by 7 bases, leaving 7 bases between them. Germline V gives CDR1 SNHLY, CDR2 FYNNEI. The assay was immunoSEQ multiplex PCR, and TCRdb's table has in-frame clones only and misses some. The sample yields 53,000 or so clones, less than 90% seen once. The TCR sequence derives from a human donor with non-small cell lung cancer that progressed on radiotherapy plus ipilimumab. Some clones in this sample may be carry-over from other donors' samples. The starting material was peripheral blood, obtained from a patient treated with radiotherapy plus ipilimumab. This rearrangement joins TRBV2 to TRBJ1-2; D unresolved. CDR3 DNA sequence: TGTGCCAGCAGTGAAGACAGATTTGGCTACACCTTC. As protein: CASSEDRFGYTF.